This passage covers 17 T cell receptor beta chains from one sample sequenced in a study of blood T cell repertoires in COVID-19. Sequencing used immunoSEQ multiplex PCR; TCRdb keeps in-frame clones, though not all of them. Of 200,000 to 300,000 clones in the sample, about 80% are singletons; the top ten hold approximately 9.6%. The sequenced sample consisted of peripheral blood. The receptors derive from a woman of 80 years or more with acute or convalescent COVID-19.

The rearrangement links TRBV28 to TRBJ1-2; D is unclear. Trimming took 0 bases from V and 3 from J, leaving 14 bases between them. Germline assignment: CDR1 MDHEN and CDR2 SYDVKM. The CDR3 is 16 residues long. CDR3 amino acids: CASSLWLRGEDYGYTF. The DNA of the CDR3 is TGTGCCAGCAGTTTATGGCTCCGGGGTGAGGACTATGGCTACACCTTC.

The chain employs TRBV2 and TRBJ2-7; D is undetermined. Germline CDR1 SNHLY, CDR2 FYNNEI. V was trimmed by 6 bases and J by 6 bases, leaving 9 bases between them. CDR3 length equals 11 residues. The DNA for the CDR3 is TGTGCCAGCAGCCGAGGCCCCGAGCAGTACTTC. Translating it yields CASSRGPEQYF.

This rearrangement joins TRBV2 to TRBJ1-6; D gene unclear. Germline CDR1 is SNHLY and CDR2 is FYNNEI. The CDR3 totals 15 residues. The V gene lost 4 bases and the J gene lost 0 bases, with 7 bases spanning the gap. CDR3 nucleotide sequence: TGTGCCAGCAGTGGGGAGAGCTCCTATAATTCACCCCTCCACTTT. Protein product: CASSGESSYNSPLHF.

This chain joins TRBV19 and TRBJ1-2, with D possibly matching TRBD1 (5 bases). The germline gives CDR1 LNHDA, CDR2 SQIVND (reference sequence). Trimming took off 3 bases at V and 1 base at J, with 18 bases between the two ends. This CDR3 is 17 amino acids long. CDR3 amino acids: CASSIPSTDRFNYGYTF. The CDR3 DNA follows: TGTGCCAGTAGTATCCCCTCGACAGACCGTTTTAACTATGGCTACACCTTC.

In DNA form, the CDR3 reads TGTGCCAGCAGCCCCCGGGTAGCGGGGGGGTCCGGTACGCAGTATTTT. Residues: CASSPRVAGGSGTQYF. The chain is built from TRBV7-3 and TRBJ2-3, with 11 bases fitting TRBD2. The V segment lost 5 bases and the J segment 8 bases; nucleotides outside the gene matches: 12. The CDR3 loop spans 16 amino acids. The germline V gene encodes CDR1 SGHTA and CDR2 FQGTGA.

The CDR3 sequence: CASSSDRGRNEQFF. In DNA, the CDR3 is TGTGCCAGCTCAAGTGACAGGGGGAGGAATGAGCAGTTCTTC. The J gene is TRBJ2-1, the V gene TRBV18, with 9 bases matching TRBD1. Germline-derived CDR1 and CDR2 are KGHSH and LQKENI. The V segment lost 5 bases and the J segment 7 bases; nucleotides outside the gene matches: 6. The CDR3 runs to 14 residues. Combining the CDR3 with reference TRBV18 and TRBJ2-1 gives the whole variable domain NAGVMQNPRHLVRRRGQEARLRCSPMKGHSHVYWYRQLPEEGLKFMVYLQKENIIDESGMPKERFSAEFPKEGPSILRIQQVVRGDSAAYFCASSSDRGRNEQFFGPGTRLTVL.

The CDR3 bases are TGTGCCAGCAGCCTAGACAGGGGATCCGGGGAGCTGTTTTTT. The encoded protein is CASSLDRGSGELFF. The chain carries TRBV6-5 and TRBJ2-2, with 8 bases lining up with TRBD1. Germline CDR1 MNHEY, CDR2 SVGAGI. The CDR3 consists of 14 residues. J lost 6 bases, V lost 6 bases, and 6 bases had no gene match.

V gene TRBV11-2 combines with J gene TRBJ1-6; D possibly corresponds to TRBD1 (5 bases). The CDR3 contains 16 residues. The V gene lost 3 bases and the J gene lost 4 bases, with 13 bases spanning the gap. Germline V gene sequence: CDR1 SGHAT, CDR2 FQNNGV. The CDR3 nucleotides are TGTGCCAGCAGCTTGCGGGGAGGGGTTTATAATTCACCCCTCCACTTT. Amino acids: CASSLRGGVYNSPLHF.

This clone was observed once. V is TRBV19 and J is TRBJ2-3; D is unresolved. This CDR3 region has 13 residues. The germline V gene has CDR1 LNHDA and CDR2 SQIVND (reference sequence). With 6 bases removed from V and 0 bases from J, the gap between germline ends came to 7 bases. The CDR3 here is CASRISSTDTQYF. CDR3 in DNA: TGTGCCAGTAGAATATCTAGCACAGATACGCAGTATTTT.

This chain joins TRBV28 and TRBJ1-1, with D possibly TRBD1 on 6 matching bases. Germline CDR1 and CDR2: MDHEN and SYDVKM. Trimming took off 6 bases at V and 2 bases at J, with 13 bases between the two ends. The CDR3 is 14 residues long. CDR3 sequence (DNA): TGTGCCAGCAGCGCTACAGGGCGTAACACTGAAGCTTTCTTT. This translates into CASSATGRNTEAFF.

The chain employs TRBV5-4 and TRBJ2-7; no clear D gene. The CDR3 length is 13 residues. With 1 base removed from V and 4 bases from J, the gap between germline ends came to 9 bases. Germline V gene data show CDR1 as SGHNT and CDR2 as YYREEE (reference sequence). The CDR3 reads CASSLRVEYEQYF. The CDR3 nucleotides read TGTGCCAGCAGCTTGCGGGTCGAATACGAGCAGTACTTC.

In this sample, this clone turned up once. The CDR3 protein is CASSQGTPGDQPQHF. In DNA form, the CDR3 reads TGTGCCAGCAGCCAAGGGACACCAGGGGATCAGCCCCAGCATTTT. The rearrangement uses TRBV3-1 (or the pseudogene TRBV3-2) and TRBJ1-5; D possibly corresponds to TRBD1 (6 bases). This CDR3 has 15 residues. V shed 1 base and J shed 5 bases, with 12 bases lying between them. Germline loops: CDR1 LGHDT, CDR2 YNNKEL (reference sequence).

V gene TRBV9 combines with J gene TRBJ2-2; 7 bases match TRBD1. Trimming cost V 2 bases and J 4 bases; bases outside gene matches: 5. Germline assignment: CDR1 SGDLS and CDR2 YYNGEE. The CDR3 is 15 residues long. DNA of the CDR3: TGTGCCAGCAGCGTTTGGACAGGAGGCACCGGGGAGCTGTTTTTT. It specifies CASSVWTGGTGELFF.

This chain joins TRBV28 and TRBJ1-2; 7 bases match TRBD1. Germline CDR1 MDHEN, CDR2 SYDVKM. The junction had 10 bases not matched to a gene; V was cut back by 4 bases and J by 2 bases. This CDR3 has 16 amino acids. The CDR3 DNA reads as TGTGCCAGCAGTTCCGGGACAGCCTTTTTCAACTATGGCTACACCTTC. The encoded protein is CASSSGTAFFNYGYTF.

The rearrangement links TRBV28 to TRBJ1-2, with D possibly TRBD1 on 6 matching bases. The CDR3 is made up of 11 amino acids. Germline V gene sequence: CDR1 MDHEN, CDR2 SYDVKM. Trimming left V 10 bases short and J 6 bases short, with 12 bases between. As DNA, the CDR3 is TGTGCCATACAGGGCACTGATGGCTACACCTTC. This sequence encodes CAIQGTDGYTF.

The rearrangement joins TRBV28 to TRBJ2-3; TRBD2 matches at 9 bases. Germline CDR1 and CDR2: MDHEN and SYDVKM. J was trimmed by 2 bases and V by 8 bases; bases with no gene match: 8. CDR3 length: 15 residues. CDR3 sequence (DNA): TGTGCCAGCCCGCCGGCGGGGGGGGTCACAGATACGCAGTATTTT. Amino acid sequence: CASPPAGGVTDTQYF.

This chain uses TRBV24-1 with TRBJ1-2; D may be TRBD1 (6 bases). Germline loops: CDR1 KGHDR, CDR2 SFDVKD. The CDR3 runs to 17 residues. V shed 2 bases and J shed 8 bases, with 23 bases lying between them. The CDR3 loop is CATSDWGPSGLGEGYTF. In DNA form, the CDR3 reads TGTGCCACCAGTGATTGGGGGCCGAGCGGCTTGGGGGAAGGCTACACCTTC.